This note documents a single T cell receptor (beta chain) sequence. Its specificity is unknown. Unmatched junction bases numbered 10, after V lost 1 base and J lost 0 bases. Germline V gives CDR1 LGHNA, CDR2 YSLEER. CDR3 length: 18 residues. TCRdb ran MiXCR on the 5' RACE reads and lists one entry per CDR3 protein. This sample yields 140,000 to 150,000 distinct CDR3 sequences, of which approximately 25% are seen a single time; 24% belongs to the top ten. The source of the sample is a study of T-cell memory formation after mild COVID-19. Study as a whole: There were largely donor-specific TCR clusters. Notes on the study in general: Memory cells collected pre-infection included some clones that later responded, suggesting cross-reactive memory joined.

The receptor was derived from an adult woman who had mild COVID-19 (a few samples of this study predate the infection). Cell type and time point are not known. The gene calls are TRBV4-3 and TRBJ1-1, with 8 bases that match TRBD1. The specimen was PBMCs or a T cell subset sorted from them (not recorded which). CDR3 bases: TGCGCCAGCAGCCAAGTAGGGCAGGGGGCGACCATGAACACTGAAGCTTTCTTT. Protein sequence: CASSQVGQGATMNTEAFF.